This T cell receptor (beta chain) stems from a study of identical twins. TCRdb redid the calling of the 5' RACE reads with MiXCR, one entry per CDR3 protein. The profile shows roughly 720,000 distinct CDR3 sequences, 15% to 20% of them singletons. The V end was cut by 8 bases, the J end by 1 base, with 15 bases between. Germline values: CDR1 MGHRA, CDR2 YSYEKL. This CDR3 spans 15 amino acids. The sample was also reused in another study, on T cells expressing NK-cell markers.

The sequencing sample was made of PBMCs. The receptor comes from a woman between 18 and 30 years old in good health. The chain couples TRBV4-1 to TRBJ1-5, with a tentative D call TRBD1 (5 bases). The DNA for the CDR3 is TGCGCCAGCCGGGACCGACCAGGGAGCAATCAGCCCCAGCATTTT. The encoded protein is CASRDRPGSNQPQHF.